The 22 T cell receptor beta chains presented below share a single source sample, sequenced in a study of cytomegalovirus exposure and HLA in healthy donors. The PCR had 60 Vbeta and 13 Jbeta primers. Produced via immunoSEQ multiplex PCR; TCRdb's table is partial and in-frame only. This sample has 150,000 to 200,000 clones; about 81% occur once, and the top ten carry around 2%. Sequenced: PBMCs. The receptors originated from a woman aged 18-29 years in good health and CMV-seropositive.

V usage is TRBV28 and J usage is TRBJ1-1, with TRBD1 identical over 7 bases. The V gene end was trimmed by 3 bases and the J gene end by 8 bases; junction bases not matched to a gene: 6. Germline V gene lookup returns CDR1 MDHEN and CDR2 SYDVKM. The CDR3 consists of 13 residues. CDR3 protein: CASSLVPGQEAFF. CDR3 nucleotides: TGTGCCAGCAGTTTGGTACCGGGACAGGAAGCTTTCTTT.

V and J are TRBV27 and TRBJ2-5; 7 nucleotides agree with TRBD2. This CDR3 is 13 amino acids long. V dropped 3 bases and J dropped 6; count of bases not matched to a gene: 4. Germline V gives CDR1 MNHEY, CDR2 SMNVEV (reference sequence). CDR3 residues: CASSFSGSKTQYF. The CDR3 DNA follows: TGTGCCAGCAGTTTTAGCGGGTCAAAGACCCAGTACTTC.

This sequence joins TRBV27 and TRBJ2-1, with 10 bases lining up with TRBD2. The CDR3 extends over 18 amino acids. V shed 3 bases and J 2 bases; nucleotides not matched to a gene: 10. CDR1 and CDR2 from the germline V gene are MNHEY and SMNVEV (reference sequence). In DNA, the CDR3 is TGTGCCAGCAGTTTGTTTAGCGGGGGGCGATCGCCCTACAATGAGCAGTTCTTC. It codes for CASSLFSGGRSPYNEQFF.

Here the CDR3 DNA reads TGTGCCAGCAGCCCCGGACTCTGGGACACTGAAGCTTTCTTT. It codes for CASSPGLWDTEAFF. The chain links TRBV9 to TRBJ1-1; D not resolved. The V gene lost 4 bases and the J gene lost 3 bases, with 13 bases spanning the gap. This CDR3 contains 14 residues. From germline, CDR1 is SGDLS and CDR2 YYNGEE.

In regard to this clone: The junction departs from germline at one end; a sequencing error may be responsible. This rearrangement joins TRBV6-4 to TRBJ2-6, with D possibly matching TRBD1 (5 bases). Germline V lookup: CDR1 MRHNA, CDR2 SNTAGT. There are 14 residues in the CDR3. The CDR3 is CASSEGSGANGLTF. In DNA, the CDR3 is TGTGCCAGCAGTGAGGGCTCTGGGGCCAACGGCCTGACTTTC.

J is TRBJ1-1 and V is TRBV15, with 9 bases lining up with TRBD1. There are 16 residues in the CDR3. The V and J ends lost 5 bases and 5 bases, in that order; junction bases with no gene match: 12. Germline lookup yields CDR1 LNHNV and CDR2 YYDKDF (reference sequence). The CDR3 sequence is CATSGGLDRGGTEAFF. The DNA of the CDR3 is TGTGCCACCAGCGGGGGTCTGGACAGGGGAGGGACTGAAGCTTTCTTT.

J is TRBJ1-5 and V is TRBV6-1; D is perhaps TRBD1 (6 bases). The CDR3 is 15 residues long. The ends were cut back, 6 bases at V and 1 base at J, with 13 bases in the middle. The germline V gene encodes CDR1 MNHNS and CDR2 SASEGT. DNA for the CDR3: TGTGCCAGCAGGGCCGGGACAAAGAGCAATCAGCCCCAGCATTTT. Translating it yields CASRAGTKSNQPQHF.

This clone was found once. This chain links TRBV6-5 with TRBJ2-3; 10 bases align to TRBD2. The CDR3 covers 15 residues. V trimming: 8 bases; J trimming: 0 bases; junction bases outside the gene matches: 5. Germline lookup yields CDR1 MNHEY and CDR2 SVGAGI. As DNA, the CDR3 is TGTGCCAGCTCAGCGGGGGGGGGAAGCACAGATACGCAGTATTTT. It encodes CASSAGGGSTDTQYF.

Concerning this clone itself: Other DNA sequences in the sample encode the same CDR3. The chain joins TRBV28 to TRBJ2-2; 8 nucleotides align to TRBD1. Per the germline V gene, CDR1 is MDHEN and CDR2 is SYDVKM. J gave up 3 bases and V 6 bases, and 9 bases lay outside the gene matches. The CDR3 sequence is 16 residues long. Here the CDR3 reads CASRPPGQVYTGELFF. CDR3 in DNA: TGTGCCAGCAGGCCTCCGGGACAGGTTTACACCGGGGAGCTGTTTTTT. Based on the CDR3 plus reference TRBV28 and TRBJ2-2, the full variable domain is DVKVTQSSRYLVKRTGEKVFLECVQDMDHENMFWYRQDPGLGLRLIYFSYDVKMKEKGDIPEGYSVSREKKERFSLILESASTNQTSMYLCASRPPGQVYTGELFFGEGSRLTVL.

The chain recombines TRBV7-6 with TRBJ1-5; D remains unclear. The CDR3 is made up of 15 amino acids. V was pared by 0 bases and J by 4 bases, with 10 bases between. CDR1 and CDR2 from the germline V gene are SGHVS and FNYEAQ. The CDR3 DNA is TGTGCCAGCAGCTTAGCGCACGGAGCAAATCAGCCCCAGCATTTT. Encoded protein: CASSLAHGANQPQHF. The full variable domain, completed using reference TRBV7-6 and TRBJ1-5, is GAGVSQSPRYKVTKRGQDVALRCDPISGHVSLYWYRQALGQGPEFLTYFNYEAQQDKSGLPNDRFSAERPEGSISTLTIQRTEQRDSAMYRCASSLAHGANQPQHFGDGTRLSIL.

The genes are TRBV6-1 and TRBJ2-7, with TRBD1 matching 7 bases. The ends lost 7 bases at V and 3 bases at J; junction bases unmatched: 12. CDR3 size: 15 residues. CDR1 and CDR2 (germline): MNHNS, SASEGT. CDR3 in amino acids: CASILAGTANYEQYV. CDR3 DNA sequence: TGTGCCAGCATTCTCGCCGGGACAGCGAACTACGAGCAGTACGTC.

The rearrangement joins TRBV19 to TRBJ2-7; 7 bases match TRBD1. J was trimmed by 0 bases and V by 3 bases; bases with no gene match: 11. CDR1 LNHDA and CDR2 SQIVND come from the germline V gene (reference sequence). This CDR3 has 17 residues. CDR3 sequence: CASSIRQGVGFSYEQYF. For the CDR3, the DNA is TGTGCCAGTAGTATTCGACAGGGCGTCGGTTTCTCCTACGAGCAGTACTTC.

V gene TRBV7-9 combines with J gene TRBJ1-1, with D perhaps matching TRBD1 (5 bases). Germline V lookup: CDR1 SEHNR, CDR2 FQNEAQ (reference sequence). V gave up 5 bases and J gave up 5 bases, with 15 bases separating them. The CDR3 length is 14 residues. The CDR3 here is CASSTDSSGTEAFF. The CDR3 nucleotides read TGTGCCAGCAGCACCGACAGTAGCGGTACTGAAGCTTTCTTT.

This clone has a handful of counts. The J gene is TRBJ2-3, the V gene TRBV6-4; 8 nucleotides align to TRBD1. Germline trimming cut 8 bases from V and 2 bases from J; bases unmatched to any gene: 6. Germline assignment: CDR1 MRHNA and CDR2 SNTAGT. The CDR3 is 14 amino acids. CDR3 in DNA: TGTGCCAGCCGCCCGGGACAGGACACAGATACGCAGTATTTT. Translating it yields CASRPGQDTDTQYF.

The rearrangement joins TRBV11-2 to TRBJ2-2, with D possibly TRBD1 on 6 matching bases. The CDR3 sequence is 16 residues long. Germline loops: CDR1 SGHAT, CDR2 FQNNGV. Trimming took 8 bases from V and 0 from J, leaving 16 bases between them. The CDR3 protein is CASVDRQGPNTGELFF. CDR3 nucleotides: TGTGCCAGCGTCGACCGGCAGGGGCCGAACACCGGGGAGCTGTTTTTT.

This chain connects TRBV2 to TRBJ1-4, with 9 bases lining up with TRBD1. CDR3 length equals 15 residues. Losses at the gene ends were 6 bases for V and 8 bases for J; bases not matched to a gene: 10. Germline CDR1 and CDR2: SNHLY and FYNNEI. The CDR3 protein is CASSGTGSSSEKLFF. The CDR3 DNA sequence: TGTGCCAGCAGCGGGACAGGGAGTAGTAGCGAAAAACTGTTTTTT. Full variable domain (missing parts from reference TRBV2 and TRBJ1-4): EPEVTQTPSHQVTQMGQEVILRCVPISNHLYFYWYRQILGQKVEFLVSFYNNEISEKSEIFDDQFSVERPDGSNFTLKIRSTKLEDSAMYFCASSGTGSSSEKLFFGSGTQLSVL.

The chain is built from TRBV28 and TRBJ1-5; maybe TRBD1 (6 bases). CDR3 length: 15 residues. V was cut by 3 bases and J by 2 bases, with 11 bases left in between. From germline, CDR1 is MDHEN and CDR2 SYDVKM. The CDR3 protein is CASSFRGMGNQPQHF. Here the CDR3 DNA reads TGTGCCAGCAGTTTTAGGGGGATGGGCAATCAGCCCCAGCATTTT. The whole variable domain, remainder taken from reference TRBV28 and TRBJ1-5, is DVKVTQSSRYLVKRTGEKVFLECVQDMDHENMFWYRQDPGLGLRLIYFSYDVKMKEKGDIPEGYSVSREKKERFSLILESASTNQTSMYLCASSFRGMGNQPQHFGDGTRLSIL.

V is TRBV14 and J is TRBJ1-2; TRBD1 is a possible D gene (6 bases). V was pared by 5 bases and J by 4 bases, with 14 bases between. The CDR3 length is 14 residues. Germline assignment: CDR1 SGHDN and CDR2 FVKESK. The CDR3 sequence is CASSTRTVSYGYTF. CDR3 coding DNA: TGTGCCAGCAGCACGCGGACAGTAAGCTATGGCTACACCTTC.

J is TRBJ2-2 and V is TRBV29-1; 8 bases line up with TRBD1. V lost 6 bases to trimming and J lost 1 base; unmatched junction nucleotides: 1. CDR1 is SQVTM, CDR2 ANQGSEA, per germline. This CDR3 is built from 13 residues. The CDR3 nucleotides are TGCAGCGTGGGGACAGGGAACACCGGGGAGCTGTTTTTT. Amino acids: CSVGTGNTGELFF.

The rearrangement joins TRBV4-3 to TRBJ1-4; no firm D call. There are 15 residues in the CDR3. Trimming removed 4 bases at V and 6 bases at J, with 15 bases between. From germline, CDR1 is LGHNA and CDR2 YSLEER. The CDR3 is CASSRSRGDYEKLFF. The CDR3, as DNA: TGCGCCAGCAGCCGGAGTCGGGGAGATTATGAAAAACTGTTTTTT.

This sequence joins TRBV5-6 and TRBJ1-3; D gene unclear. The CDR3 has 18 residues. Per germline, CDR1 SGHDT and CDR2 YYEEEE. Trimming cost V 3 bases and J 2 bases, with 21 bases left between them. The CDR3 coding sequence is TGTGCCAGCAGCTCCAAACTAACGAACGGGTTAACTGGAAACACCATATATTTT. It yields the protein CASSSKLTNGLTGNTIYF.

V gene TRBV6-1 combines with J gene TRBJ2-3; tentatively, D is TRBD2 (6 bases). V dropped 11 bases and J dropped 0 bases, with 15 bases sitting between them. The CDR3 loop spans 14 amino acids. CDR1 and CDR2 from the germline V gene are MNHNS and SASEGT. CDR3 in amino acids: CASKGDLSTDTQYF. The CDR3 nucleotides are TGTGCCTCCAAAGGGGACTTAAGCACAGATACGCAGTATTTT.